Listed below are T cell receptor beta chains from one sample, sequenced in a study of T cells in Graves' hyperthyroidism and ophthalmopathy. TCRdb re-called the multiplex PCR reads through MiXCR, storing one row per CDR3 protein. The sample contains 96,000 or so distinct CDR3 sequences, approximately 56% of which appear only once. Material: blood. The receptor set was obtained from a woman aged 40 to 50 with Graves' hyperthyroidism. Both conserved end residues are part of each CDR3. Each record gives: J gene, V gene, D gene, clone size, CDR3 protein, CDR3 DNA. D genes are given only for firm matches. Clone size is given for some rows only: seen once, a few or many times, or a class if the clone is expanded.

TRBJ2-7 TRBV29-1 . . CSVERIGPSYEQYF TGCAGCGTTGAAAGGATCGGGCCCTCCTACGAGCAGTACTTC
TRBJ1-5 TRBV20-1 . . CSAVLAGGQPQHF TGCAGTGCCGTACTAGCGGGAGGACAGCCCCAGCATTTT
TRBJ1-1 TRBV6-4 . many CASKGQKGSTEAFF TGTGCCAGCAAAGGCCAGAAGGGAAGCACTGAAGCTTTCTTT
TRBJ2-7 TRBV29-1 . . CSLTGVGEQYF TGCAGCTTGACGGGGGTGGGCGAGCAGTACTTC
TRBJ1-1 TRBV10-3 TRBD1 . CAIRPGQGTEALF TGTGCCATCAGGCCGGGACAGGGCACTGAAGCTCTCTTT
TRBJ2-2 TRBV29-1 . . CSVGSPPRELFF TGCAGCGTCGGGAGTCCTCCTCGGGAGCTGTTTTTT
TRBJ1-2 TRBV28 . . CASSSGTSASYGYTF TGTGCCAGCAGTTCCGGGACCTCGGCCAGCTATGGCTACACCTTC
TRBJ2-7 TRBV10-3 . . CAISEGGGHEQYF TGTGCCATCAGTGAGGGGGGTGGCCACGAGCAGTACTTC
TRBJ2-7 TRBV27 . . CASSLSGTRSSYEQYF TGTGCCAGCAGTTTATCGGGGACGCGGAGCTCCTACGAGCAGTACTTC
TRBJ1-2 TRBV10-2 . . CASSEFDRYGCTF TGCGCCAGCAGTGAGTTCGACAGGTATGGCTGCACCTTC
TRBJ2-3 TRBV20-1 . few CSAPIWDRPDGTQYF TGCAGTGCCCCCATCTGGGACCGGCCAGATGGTACGCAGTATTTT
TRBJ2-7 TRBV19 . many CATRDTTYEQYF TGTGCCACACGGGACACAACCTACGAGCAGTACTTC
TRBJ1-5 TRBV10-3 . once CAIRGGSNQPQHF TGTGCCATCAGGGGGGGTAGCAATCAGCCCCAGCATTTT
TRBJ2-3 TRBV7-2 TRBD2 many CASSLGRSSGSVTDTQYF TGTGCCAGCAGCTTGGGGAGGTCTAGCGGGAGCGTGACAGATACGCAGTATTTT
TRBJ2-3 TRBV10-1 TRBD2 . CASQPLAGGGDTQYF TGCGCCAGCCAGCCCCTAGCGGGAGGAGGAGATACGCAGTATTTT
TRBJ1-1 TRBV6-1 . . CASSEDPGSGTEAFF TGTGCCAGCAGTGAAGACCCTGGGAGCGGCACTGAAGCTTTCTTT
TRBJ1-2 TRBV7-2 . many CASSTYEGHGYTF TGTGCCAGCAGTACTTACGAGGGGCATGGCTACACCTTC
TRBJ2-3 TRBV15 . many CATSRDKGSDTQYF TGTGCCACCAGCAGGGATAAGGGAAGCGATACGCAGTATTTT
TRBJ2-2 TRBV28 . few CACLRGGTNTGELFF TGTGCCTGCCTGAGAGGGGGTACGAACACCGGGGAGCTGTTTTTT
TRBJ2-5 TRBV29-1 TRBD2 once CSVATSGRGETQYF TGCAGCGTTGCGACTAGCGGGAGGGGAGAGACCCAGTACTTC
TRBJ2-7 TRBV5-1 TRBD1 . CASSRDRGSSYEQYF TGCGCCAGCAGCAGAGACAGGGGGAGCTCCTACGAGCAGTACTTC
TRBJ2-7 TRBV10-3 TRBD1 many CAIRGQGASREQYF TGTGCCATCAGGGGACAGGGGGCATCGCGGGAGCAGTACTTC
TRBJ2-7 TRBV7-9 TRBD2 many CASSLGLAAEQYF TGTGCCAGCAGCTTAGGACTAGCCGCCGAGCAGTACTTC
TRBJ2-5 TRBV10-3 . . CATTPGTTQETQYF TGTGCCACCACGCCGGGGACCACCCAAGAGACCCAGTACTTC
TRBJ2-5 TRBV7-9 TRBD1 many CASRGLGQANQETQYF TGTGCCAGCAGGGGCCTTGGACAGGCCAACCAAGAGACCCAGTACTTC
TRBJ2-2 TRBV7-9 . many CASSLTGRRAWELFF TGTGCCAGCAGCTTGACAGGCCGAAGGGCGTGGGAGCTGTTTTTT
TRBJ1-1 TRBV7-4 . . CACSLASENTEAFF TGTGCCTGCAGCTTAGCGTCGGAGAACACTGAAGCTTTCTTC
TRBJ1-1 TRBV5-1 . many CASWDPRRNTEAFF TGCGCCAGCTGGGACCCACGGAGAAACACTGAAGCTTTCTTT
TRBJ1-4 TRBV7-8 TRBD1 many CASSLVGQGATKLFF TGTGCCAGCAGCTTAGTCGGGCAGGGGGCCACAAAACTGTTTTTT
TRBJ1-1 TRBV28 . many CASRSTGTVNTEAFF TGTGCCAGCAGGTCAACCGGGACGGTGAACACTGAAGCTTTCTTT
TRBJ2-2 TRBV20-1 TRBD2 once CSAPGLAAGELFF TGCAGTGCTCCCGGACTAGCGGCCGGGGAGCTGTTTTTT
TRBJ2-3 TRBV2 TRBD1 few CASIKGALGTDTQYF TGTGCCAGCATAAAGGGGGCGCTGGGCACAGATACGCAGTATTTT
TRBJ2-3 TRBV7-8 . . CASSMTADTTKSTQYF TGTGCCAGCAGCATGACAGCGGACACCACAAAGAGTACGCAGTATTTT
TRBJ1-1 TRBV2 . . CASSEGAGEMNTEAFF TGTGCCAGCAGTGAAGGTGCGGGGGAAATGAACACTGAAGCTTTCTTT